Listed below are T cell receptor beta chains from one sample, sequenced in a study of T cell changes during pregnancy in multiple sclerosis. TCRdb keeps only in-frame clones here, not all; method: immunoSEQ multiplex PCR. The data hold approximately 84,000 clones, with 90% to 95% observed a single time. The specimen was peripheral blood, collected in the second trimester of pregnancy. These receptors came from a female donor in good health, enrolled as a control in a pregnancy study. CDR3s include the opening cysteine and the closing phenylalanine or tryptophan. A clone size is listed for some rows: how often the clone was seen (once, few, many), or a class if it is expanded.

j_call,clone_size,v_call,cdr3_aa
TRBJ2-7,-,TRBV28,CASSRRQYEQYF
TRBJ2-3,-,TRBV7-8,CASSSTRGISGRAGDTQYF
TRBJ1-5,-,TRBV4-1,CASSQHRDSNQPQHF
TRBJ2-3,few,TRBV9,CASSLGVAGSDTQYF
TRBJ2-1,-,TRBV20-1,CSASGGTEQFF
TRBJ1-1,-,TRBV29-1,CSVRTGAAFF
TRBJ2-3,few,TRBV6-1,CASSGLAGGPDTQYF
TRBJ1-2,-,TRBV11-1,CASSQTGADYGYTF
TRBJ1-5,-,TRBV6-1,CASSGTDQGQPQHF
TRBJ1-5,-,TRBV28,CASNRQSNQPQHF
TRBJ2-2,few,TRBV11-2,CASSLNSGDTGELFF
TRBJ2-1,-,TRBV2,CALSAGVSRKVNEQFF
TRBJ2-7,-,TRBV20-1,CSARDRPEQYF
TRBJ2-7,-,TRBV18,CASSPTRNEQYF
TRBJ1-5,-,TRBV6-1,CASSEPTGKQPQHF
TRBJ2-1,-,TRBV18,CASSPRGQGRADEQFF
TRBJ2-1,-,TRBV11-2,CASSLGPGLASYNEQFF
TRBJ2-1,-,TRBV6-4,CASSDSSAGSYNEQFF
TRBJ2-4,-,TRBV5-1,CASSFSVAKNIQYF
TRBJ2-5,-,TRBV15,CATSRDPTGGGETQYF
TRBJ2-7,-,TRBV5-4,CASSLKTGITRYEQYF
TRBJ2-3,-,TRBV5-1,CASSYTGSTDTQYF
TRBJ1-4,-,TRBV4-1,CASSQRDRYTNEKLFF
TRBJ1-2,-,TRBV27,CASSFAGFGYGYTF
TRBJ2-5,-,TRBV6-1,CASSDHTETQYF
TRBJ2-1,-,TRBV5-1,CASSLGTGGYEQFF
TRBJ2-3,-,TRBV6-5,CASSQTGTGTDTQYF
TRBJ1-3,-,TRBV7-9,CASSGRGSGNTIYF
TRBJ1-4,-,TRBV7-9,CASSRGTENEKLFF
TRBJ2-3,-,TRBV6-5,CASNRGDGTQYF
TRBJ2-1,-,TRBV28,CASAPIGTQYNEQFF
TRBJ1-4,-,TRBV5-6,CASSPPPGTANEKLFF
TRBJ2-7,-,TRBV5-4,CASSLSTGISYEQYF
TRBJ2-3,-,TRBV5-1,CASSYLAGGPSDTQYF
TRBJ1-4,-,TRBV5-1,CASSIGRDSELFF
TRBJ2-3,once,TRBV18,CASSPTGTDTDTQYF
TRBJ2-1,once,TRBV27,CASSSDFRTSEYNEQFF
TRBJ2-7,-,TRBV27,CASSLAGGAYEQYF
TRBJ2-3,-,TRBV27,CASSPGTDTQYF
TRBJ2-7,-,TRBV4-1,CASSQDPFTQASGQYF
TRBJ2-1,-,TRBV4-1,CASSQDEGLAGTGYNEQFF
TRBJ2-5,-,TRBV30,CAWSKTSGPQTQYF
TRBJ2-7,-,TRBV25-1,CASSAPGLAGNEQYF
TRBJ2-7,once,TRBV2,CASGTGTLVHF
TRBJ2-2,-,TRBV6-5,CASKLNGGTTGELFF
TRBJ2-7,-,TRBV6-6,CASSYPGQGYEQYF
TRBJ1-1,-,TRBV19,CASSIDREWSTEAFF
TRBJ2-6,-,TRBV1,CTSRKHGLCRANVLTF
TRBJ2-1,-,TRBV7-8,CASSLVPEGHGNEQFF
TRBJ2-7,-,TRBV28,CASNMGGLDYEQYF
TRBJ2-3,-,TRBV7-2,CASSPWTSRSTDTQYF
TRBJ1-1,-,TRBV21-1,CASSSAELNTEAFF
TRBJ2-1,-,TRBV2,CASSERARDLYNEQFF
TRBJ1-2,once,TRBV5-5,CASSWRSGIIYGYTF
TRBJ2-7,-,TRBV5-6,CASSFSVSALASGEQYF